This T cell receptor (beta chain) was sequenced during a study of T-cell reconstitution after alpha-beta-depleted transplantation in children. CDR1 MDHEN and CDR2 SYDVKM come from the germline V gene. The CDR3 has 12 residues. V was trimmed by 11 bases and J by 0 bases, leaving 10 bases between them. Library preparation (for TCRbeta) was performed with unique molecular identifiers. TCRdb used MiXCR to reprocess the PCR reads, holding one entry per CDR3 protein. The table has roughly 590,000 distinct CDR3 sequences, roughly 15% seen once; the top ten hold over 0.95%. This clonotype has more than one count but fewer than ten.

This sequence was found in a human donor who donated a stem cell graft to a child with acute myeloid leukemia. The sequencing used PBMCs from the stem cell graft donor, collected from the stem cell graft. The J gene is TRBJ1-1, the V gene TRBV28; TRBD1 is a possible D gene (5 bases). CDR3 region: CAWGLLNTEAFF. CDR3 nucleotide sequence: TGTGCCTGGGGCCTATTGAACACTGAAGCTTTCTTT.